This T cell receptor (beta chain) was captured in a study of T cell changes during pregnancy in multiple sclerosis. Sequenced by immunoSEQ multiplex PCR; TCRdb stores in-frame clones only, minus some. The sample consists of under 75,000 clones, over 85% of them appearing once. The germline V gene encodes CDR1 SGDLS and CDR2 YYNGEE. There are 15 residues in the CDR3. J gave up 5 bases and V 4 bases, and 8 bases lay outside the gene matches. The material sequenced was CD8+ T cells from peripheral blood mononuclear cells, taken in the second trimester of pregnancy. The chain carries TRBV9 and TRBJ2-3; 9 nucleotides match TRBD1. The clonotype originates from a female donor with multiple sclerosis, enrolled in a pregnancy study. CDR3 loop: CASSHGTGQGDTQYF. The CDR3 DNA is TGTGCCAGCAGCCATGGGACAGGGCAGGGAGATACGCAGTATTTT.